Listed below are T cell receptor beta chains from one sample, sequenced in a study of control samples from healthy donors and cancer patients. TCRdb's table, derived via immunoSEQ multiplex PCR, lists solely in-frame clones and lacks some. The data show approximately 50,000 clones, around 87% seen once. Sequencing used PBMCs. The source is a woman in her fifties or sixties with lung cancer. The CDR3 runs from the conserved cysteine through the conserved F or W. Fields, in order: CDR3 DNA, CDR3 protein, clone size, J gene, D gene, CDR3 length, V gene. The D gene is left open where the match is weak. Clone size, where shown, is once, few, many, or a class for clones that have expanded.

CDR3 DNA: TGTGCCAGTCCGGGACTAGCGGAGTACAATGAGCAGTTCTTC; CDR3 protein: CASPGLAEYNEQFF; clone size: once; J gene: TRBJ2-1; D gene: TRBD2; CDR3 length: 14; V gene: TRBV7-9
CDR3 DNA: TGTGCCAGCTCACCGGTGCAAGTTTGGGGGGAGACCCAGTACTTC; CDR3 protein: CASSPVQVWGETQYF; clone size: once; J gene: TRBJ2-5; D gene: .; CDR3 length: 15; V gene: TRBV18
CDR3 DNA: TGTGCCAGCAGTTGGACAGGGTTGTACGAGCAGTACTTC; CDR3 protein: CASSWTGLYEQYF; clone size: few; J gene: TRBJ2-7; D gene: TRBD1; CDR3 length: 13; V gene: TRBV2
CDR3 DNA: TGTGCCACCAGCAGAGAGATCGCATGGGGGCTGGGGGCTTTCTTT; CDR3 protein: CATSREIAWGLGAFF; clone size: once; J gene: TRBJ1-1; D gene: .; CDR3 length: 15; V gene: TRBV15
CDR3 DNA: TGTGCCAGCAGTGACCCCGGACGGATGAACACTGAAGCTTTCTTT; CDR3 protein: CASSDPGRMNTEAFF; clone size: .; J gene: TRBJ1-1; D gene: .; CDR3 length: 15; V gene: TRBV6-2/TRBV6-3
CDR3 DNA: TGTGCCACCAGTGACAGAAACTATGGCTACACCTTC; CDR3 protein: CATSDRNYGYTF; clone size: .; J gene: TRBJ1-2; D gene: .; CDR3 length: 12; V gene: TRBV24-1
CDR3 DNA: TGTGCCAGCAGTCCCACGGGGGGGCACTCCTACGAGCAGTACTTC; CDR3 protein: CASSPTGGHSYEQYF; clone size: .; J gene: TRBJ2-7; D gene: TRBD2; CDR3 length: 15; V gene: TRBV2
CDR3 DNA: TGTGCCATCAGTGGCCGGGGGGAACAAGAGACCCAGTACTTC; CDR3 protein: CAISGRGEQETQYF; clone size: .; J gene: TRBJ2-5; D gene: TRBD2; CDR3 length: 14; V gene: TRBV10-3
CDR3 DNA: TGTGCCAGCAGCTTAGGGACAGGGGGCTACGAGCAGTACTTC; CDR3 protein: CASSLGTGGYEQYF; clone size: .; J gene: TRBJ2-7; D gene: TRBD1; CDR3 length: 14; V gene: TRBV5-6
CDR3 DNA: TGTGCCAGCAGTGGCCCCAGTAGGGGTGACTATGGCTACACCTTC; CDR3 protein: CASSGPSRGDYGYTF; clone size: .; J gene: TRBJ1-2; D gene: .; CDR3 length: 15; V gene: TRBV28
CDR3 DNA: TGTGCCAGCAGCGGCTCGACTAGTGCAGAGACCCAGTACTTC; CDR3 protein: CASSGSTSAETQYF; clone size: .; J gene: TRBJ2-5; D gene: .; CDR3 length: 14; V gene: TRBV5-6
CDR3 DNA: TGTGCCAGCAGCTCCCTGTCTGCGGGTGAGACCCAGTACTTC; CDR3 protein: CASSSLSAGETQYF; clone size: .; J gene: TRBJ2-5; D gene: .; CDR3 length: 14; V gene: TRBV9
CDR3 DNA: TGTGCCAGCAGCCAAGACAGGGAGGCGAACACCGGGGAGCTGTTTTTT; CDR3 protein: CASSQDREANTGELFF; clone size: .; J gene: TRBJ2-2; D gene: .; CDR3 length: 16; V gene: TRBV27
CDR3 DNA: TGTGCCAGCAGCCCCGGACAGGCGAGAGACTATGGCTACACCTTC; CDR3 protein: CASSPGQARDYGYTF; clone size: .; J gene: TRBJ1-2; D gene: TRBD1; CDR3 length: 15; V gene: TRBV7-2
CDR3 DNA: TGTGCCAGCAGCGTATCCGTCTACGAGCAGTACTTC; CDR3 protein: CASSVSVYEQYF; clone size: .; J gene: TRBJ2-7; D gene: .; CDR3 length: 12; V gene: TRBV9
CDR3 DNA: TGTGCCAGCAGTTACCTTGGACAGGTCGAGCAGTACTTC; CDR3 protein: CASSYLGQVEQYF; clone size: .; J gene: TRBJ2-7; D gene: TRBD1; CDR3 length: 13; V gene: TRBV27
CDR3 DNA: TGTGCCAGCAGCTTGGCCGTGGGCCCCTACGAGCAGTACTTC; CDR3 protein: CASSLAVGPYEQYF; clone size: .; J gene: TRBJ2-7; D gene: .; CDR3 length: 14; V gene: TRBV5-4
CDR3 DNA: TGTGCCACAGGGCTCGCCAGCTACAATGAGCAGTTCTTC; CDR3 protein: CATGLASYNEQFF; clone size: .; J gene: TRBJ2-1; D gene: .; CDR3 length: 13; V gene: TRBV7-9
CDR3 DNA: TGTGCCAGTAGTATATCTTACAGGGGTAGGGTCGATCAGCCCCAGCATTTT; CDR3 protein: CASSISYRGRVDQPQHF; clone size: .; J gene: TRBJ1-5; D gene: TRBD1; CDR3 length: 17; V gene: TRBV19
CDR3 DNA: TGTGCCAGCTCACAGGGGACTAGCGGCGTCAATGAGCAGTTCTTC; CDR3 protein: CASSQGTSGVNEQFF; clone size: once; J gene: TRBJ2-1; D gene: TRBD2; CDR3 length: 15; V gene: TRBV18
CDR3 DNA: TGTGCCAGCAGCAGCCGGACAGGGGTGACTGGCTACACCTTC; CDR3 protein: CASSSRTGVTGYTF; clone size: .; J gene: TRBJ1-2; D gene: TRBD1; CDR3 length: 14; V gene: TRBV14
CDR3 DNA: TGCGCCAGCAGCTGGGGGATCTTGGGCAATCAGCCCCAGCATTTT; CDR3 protein: CASSWGILGNQPQHF; clone size: .; J gene: TRBJ1-5; D gene: .; CDR3 length: 15; V gene: TRBV5-1
CDR3 DNA: TGTGCCACCAGCACGCAGGGGGCCCGGACCGGGGAGCTGTTTTTT; CDR3 protein: CATSTQGARTGELFF; clone size: .; J gene: TRBJ2-2; D gene: TRBD1; CDR3 length: 15; V gene: TRBV15
CDR3 DNA: TGTGCCAGCAGTGTAAAATCCCAGGGTGATCAGCAGTACTTC; CDR3 protein: CASSVKSQGDQQYF; clone size: .; J gene: TRBJ2-7; D gene: .; CDR3 length: 14; V gene: TRBV27
CDR3 DNA: TGTGCCTGGGGCGGCGGGCCCGCACCAGATACGCAGTATTTT; CDR3 protein: CAWGGGPAPDTQYF; clone size: .; J gene: TRBJ2-3; D gene: .; CDR3 length: 14; V gene: TRBV30
CDR3 DNA: TGTGCCAGCAGGGTACAGGGGGCCGGGGGCTACACCTTC; CDR3 protein: CASRVQGAGGYTF; clone size: .; J gene: TRBJ1-2; D gene: TRBD1; CDR3 length: 13; V gene: TRBV2
CDR3 DNA: TGTGCCAGCAGCCAGGGCCGGGACAGGGCGACAGATACGCAGTATTTT; CDR3 protein: CASSQGRDRATDTQYF; clone size: .; J gene: TRBJ2-3; D gene: TRBD1; CDR3 length: 16; V gene: TRBV5-4
CDR3 DNA: TGCGCCAGCAGCCCATCCGGGACGGGCGGAGACATTCAGTACTTC; CDR3 protein: CASSPSGTGGDIQYF; clone size: few; J gene: TRBJ2-4; D gene: .; CDR3 length: 15; V gene: TRBV5-1
CDR3 DNA: TGTGCCACCCAGGGGTCGGGAAACACCATATATTTT; CDR3 protein: CATQGSGNTIYF; clone size: few; J gene: TRBJ1-3; D gene: .; CDR3 length: 12; V gene: TRBV6-1
CDR3 DNA: TGTGCCAGCAGTTTATATAGGGGCGGCGACGAGCAGTACTTC; CDR3 protein: CASSLYRGGDEQYF; clone size: few; J gene: TRBJ2-7; D gene: .; CDR3 length: 14; V gene: TRBV28
CDR3 DNA: TGTGCCAGCAGTGGTCGGGACAGCCACTATGGCTACACCTTC; CDR3 protein: CASSGRDSHYGYTF; clone size: .; J gene: TRBJ1-2; D gene: TRBD1; CDR3 length: 14; V gene: TRBV2
CDR3 DNA: TGCGCCAGCGCTTCGGGGAGGGGGTTCTACGAGCAGTACTTC; CDR3 protein: CASASGRGFYEQYF; clone size: .; J gene: TRBJ2-7; D gene: .; CDR3 length: 14; V gene: TRBV10-1
CDR3 DNA: TGTGCCAGCAGCCAATCTGGAGTCAGCACAGATACGCAGTATTTT; CDR3 protein: CASSQSGVSTDTQYF; clone size: .; J gene: TRBJ2-3; D gene: .; CDR3 length: 15; V gene: TRBV16
CDR3 DNA: TGTGCCAGCAGTTACTCGGGCAGATTTTTCACAGATACGCAGTATTTT; CDR3 protein: CASSYSGRFFTDTQYF; clone size: .; J gene: TRBJ2-3; D gene: .; CDR3 length: 16; V gene: TRBV6-2/TRBV6-3
CDR3 DNA: TGTGCCAGCAGCCCCGACAGGAAAGGCGCAGATACGCAGTATTTT; CDR3 protein: CASSPDRKGADTQYF; clone size: .; J gene: TRBJ2-3; D gene: .; CDR3 length: 15; V gene: TRBV5-6
CDR3 DNA: TGTGCCAGCAGTCAATGGGACAGCCCCAATTCACCCCTCCACTTT; CDR3 protein: CASSQWDSPNSPLHF; clone size: .; J gene: TRBJ1-6; D gene: TRBD1; CDR3 length: 15; V gene: TRBV6-5
CDR3 DNA: TGCGCCAGCAGCGTCGCAGACAGGGCGAAGGGAAGTCAGCCCCAGCATTTT; CDR3 protein: CASSVADRAKGSQPQHF; clone size: once; J gene: TRBJ1-5; D gene: TRBD1; CDR3 length: 17; V gene: TRBV5-1
CDR3 DNA: TGTGCCAGCAGACAGTACCTTAATGAAAAACTGTTTTTT; CDR3 protein: CASRQYLNEKLFF; clone size: .; J gene: TRBJ1-4; D gene: .; CDR3 length: 13; V gene: TRBV2
CDR3 DNA: TGTGCCAGCAATGCGGGGGAGACCCAGTACTTC; CDR3 protein: CASNAGETQYF; clone size: .; J gene: TRBJ2-5; D gene: .; CDR3 length: 11; V gene: TRBV2
CDR3 DNA: TGCGCCAGCAGCCAAGGCCACTACGCCGGGGGGGTCAATGGCTACACCTTC; CDR3 protein: CASSQGHYAGGVNGYTF; clone size: .; J gene: TRBJ1-2; D gene: .; CDR3 length: 17; V gene: TRBV4-1
CDR3 DNA: TGTGCCACCAGTGATTTGGAACGGGGTACCAATCAGCCCCAGCATTTT; CDR3 protein: CATSDLERGTNQPQHF; clone size: .; J gene: TRBJ1-5; D gene: .; CDR3 length: 16; V gene: TRBV24-1
CDR3 DNA: TGTGCCAGCAGTGTTTCGAGGACGGCATCTCTGTTTTTT; CDR3 protein: CASSVSRTASLFF; clone size: .; J gene: TRBJ1-4; D gene: .; CDR3 length: 13; V gene: TRBV2
CDR3 DNA: TGTGCTAGCCGTCCGGGAGGGTCCAACACGCAGTATTTT; CDR3 protein: CASRPGGSNTQYF; clone size: .; J gene: TRBJ2-3; D gene: TRBD2; CDR3 length: 13; V gene: TRBV12-3/TRBV12-4
CDR3 DNA: TGTGCCAGCAGCCGGACGGCACAAACGAACACCGGGGAGCTGTTTTTT; CDR3 protein: CASSRTAQTNTGELFF; clone size: .; J gene: TRBJ2-2; D gene: .; CDR3 length: 16; V gene: TRBV11-2
CDR3 DNA: TGCAGCGTTGCTAGCGGACGTTACAATGAGCAGTTCTTC; CDR3 protein: CSVASGRYNEQFF; clone size: once; J gene: TRBJ2-1; D gene: TRBD2; CDR3 length: 13; V gene: TRBV29-1
CDR3 DNA: TGTGCCTGGAGTCACGAAACAGCGAAGGGTTACAGTCCCCTTAATGAAAAACTGTTTTTT; CDR3 protein: CAWSHETAKGYSPLNEKLFF; clone size: .; J gene: TRBJ1-4; D gene: .; CDR3 length: 20; V gene: TRBV30
CDR3 DNA: TGTGCCAGCAGTTGGGAAGGGGCGGAAGCTTTCTTT; CDR3 protein: CASSWEGAEAFF; clone size: .; J gene: TRBJ1-1; D gene: .; CDR3 length: 12; V gene: TRBV28
CDR3 DNA: TGTGCCAGCAGACCCGGGACAGGGGTGCGACAGCCCCAGCATTTT; CDR3 protein: CASRPGTGVRQPQHF; clone size: many; J gene: TRBJ1-5; D gene: TRBD1; CDR3 length: 15; V gene: TRBV2
CDR3 DNA: TGTGCCAGCAGCTTTACTAACTACAATGAGCAGTTCTTC; CDR3 protein: CASSFTNYNEQFF; clone size: .; J gene: TRBJ2-1; D gene: .; CDR3 length: 13; V gene: TRBV11-2
CDR3 DNA: TGTGCCAGCAGTTACTCTTACGCCGGACAAAACACTGAAGCTTTCTTT; CDR3 protein: CASSYSYAGQNTEAFF; clone size: .; J gene: TRBJ1-1; D gene: .; CDR3 length: 16; V gene: TRBV6-5
CDR3 DNA: TGTGCCAGCAGTGTACTTCTGCCCGCGAACACCGGGGAGCTGTTTTTT; CDR3 protein: CASSVLLPANTGELFF; clone size: .; J gene: TRBJ2-2; D gene: .; CDR3 length: 16; V gene: TRBV2
CDR3 DNA: TGTGCCAGCAGCCTGATGAACCTCTATGGCTACACCTTC; CDR3 protein: CASSLMNLYGYTF; clone size: few; J gene: TRBJ1-2; D gene: .; CDR3 length: 13; V gene: TRBV7-8
CDR3 DNA: TGTGCCAGCAGCTTTTGCGAGCAGTACTTC; CDR3 protein: CASSFCEQYF; clone size: .; J gene: TRBJ2-7; D gene: .; CDR3 length: 10; V gene: TRBV7-9
CDR3 DNA: TGCGCCAGCAGCCAAGTTTCTGCAACTAATGAAAAACTGTTTTTT; CDR3 protein: CASSQVSATNEKLFF; clone size: .; J gene: TRBJ1-4; D gene: .; CDR3 length: 15; V gene: TRBV4-1
CDR3 DNA: TGTGCCAGCAGCCCCCAGGGGGAGCAGTTCTTC; CDR3 protein: CASSPQGEQFF; clone size: .; J gene: TRBJ2-1; D gene: .; CDR3 length: 11; V gene: TRBV7-9
CDR3 DNA: TGTGCCAGCAGCCTGCCGAGCACTGAAGCTTTCTTT; CDR3 protein: CASSLPSTEAFF; clone size: once; J gene: TRBJ1-1; D gene: .; CDR3 length: 12; V gene: TRBV3-1/TRBV3-2
CDR3 DNA: TGCGCCAGCAGTCCTCCAACAGGGGCGGTTAATGAAAAACTGTTTTTT; CDR3 protein: CASSPPTGAVNEKLFF; clone size: .; J gene: TRBJ1-4; D gene: TRBD1; CDR3 length: 16; V gene: TRBV5-1
CDR3 DNA: TGTGCCAGCAGTGAAACCCGCCATAGCAATCAGCCCCAGCATTTT; CDR3 protein: CASSETRHSNQPQHF; clone size: few; J gene: TRBJ1-5; D gene: .; CDR3 length: 15; V gene: TRBV2
CDR3 DNA: TGTGCCAGCAGCTTATTTAGCGGGGGTACGGAGACCCAGTACTTC; CDR3 protein: CASSLFSGGTETQYF; clone size: few; J gene: TRBJ2-5; D gene: TRBD2; CDR3 length: 15; V gene: TRBV13
CDR3 DNA: TGCGCCAGCAGTCTCCATATGAACACTGAAGCTTTCTTT; CDR3 protein: CASSLHMNTEAFF; clone size: .; J gene: TRBJ1-1; D gene: .; CDR3 length: 13; V gene: TRBV10-1